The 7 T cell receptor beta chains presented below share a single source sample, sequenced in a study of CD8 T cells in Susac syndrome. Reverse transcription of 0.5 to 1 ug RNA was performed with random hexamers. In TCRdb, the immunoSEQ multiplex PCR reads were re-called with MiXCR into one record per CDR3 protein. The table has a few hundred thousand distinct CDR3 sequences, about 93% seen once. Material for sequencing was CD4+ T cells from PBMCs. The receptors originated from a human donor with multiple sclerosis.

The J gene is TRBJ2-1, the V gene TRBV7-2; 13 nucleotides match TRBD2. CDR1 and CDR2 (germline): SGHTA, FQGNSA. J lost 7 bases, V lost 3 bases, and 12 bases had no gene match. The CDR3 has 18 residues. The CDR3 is CASSFTPPRLAGGNEQFF. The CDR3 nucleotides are TGTGCCAGCAGCTTCACCCCTCCCCGACTAGCGGGAGGAAATGAGCAGTTCTTC.

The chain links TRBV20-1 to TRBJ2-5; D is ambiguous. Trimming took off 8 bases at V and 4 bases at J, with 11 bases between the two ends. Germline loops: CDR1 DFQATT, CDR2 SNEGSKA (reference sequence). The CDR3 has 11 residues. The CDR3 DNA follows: TGCAGTCTGTCGGTCCGAGAGACCCAGTACTTC. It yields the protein CSLSVRETQYF.

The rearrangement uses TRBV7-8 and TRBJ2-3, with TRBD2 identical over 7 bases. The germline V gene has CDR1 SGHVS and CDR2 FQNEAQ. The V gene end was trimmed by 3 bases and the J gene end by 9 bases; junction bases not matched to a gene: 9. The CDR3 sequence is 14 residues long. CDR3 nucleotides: TGTGCCAGCAGCTTGCGAGCTCCGGGAGGCACGCAGTATTTT. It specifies CASSLRAPGGTQYF.

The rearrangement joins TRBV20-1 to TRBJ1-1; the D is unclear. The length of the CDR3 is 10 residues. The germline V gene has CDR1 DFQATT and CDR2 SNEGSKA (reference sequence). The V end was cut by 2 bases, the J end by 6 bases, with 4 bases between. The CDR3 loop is CSARQAEAFF. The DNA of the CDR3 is TGCAGTGCTAGACAGGCTGAAGCTTTCTTT.

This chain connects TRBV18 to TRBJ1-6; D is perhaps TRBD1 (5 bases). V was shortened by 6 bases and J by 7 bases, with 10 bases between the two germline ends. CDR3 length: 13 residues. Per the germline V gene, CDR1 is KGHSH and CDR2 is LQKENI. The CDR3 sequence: CASSAGYNSPLHF. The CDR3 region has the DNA TGTGCCAGCTCCGCAGGGTACAATTCACCCCTCCACTTT.

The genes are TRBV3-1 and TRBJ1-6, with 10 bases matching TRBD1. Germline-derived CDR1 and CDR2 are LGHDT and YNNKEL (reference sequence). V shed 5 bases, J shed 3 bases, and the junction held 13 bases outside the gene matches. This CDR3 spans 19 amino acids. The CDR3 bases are TGTGCCAGCAGCTCTCAGAAACGCCGGGACAGGGGCTATAATTCACCCCTCCACTTT. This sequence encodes CASSSQKRRDRGYNSPLHF. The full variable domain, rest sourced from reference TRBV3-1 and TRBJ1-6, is DTAVSQTPKYLVTQMGNDKSIKCEQNLGHDTMYWYKQDSKKFLKIMFSYNNKELIINETVPNRFSPKSPDKAHLNLHINSLELGDSAVYFCASSSQKRRDRGYNSPLHFGNGTRLTVT.

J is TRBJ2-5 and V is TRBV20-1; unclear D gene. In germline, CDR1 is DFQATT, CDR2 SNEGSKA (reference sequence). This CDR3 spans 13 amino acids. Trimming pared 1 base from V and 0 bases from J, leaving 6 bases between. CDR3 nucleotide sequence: TGCAGTGCTAGAGTGGCAAACCAAGAGACCCAGTACTTC. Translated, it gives CSARVANQETQYF.